The entry below describes one T cell receptor beta chain. What it recognizes is unknown. This specimen belongs to a study of response to subunit inactivated influenza vaccine. TCRdb re-called the RT-PCR reads through MiXCR, storing one row per CDR3 protein. The sample has some 300,000 distinct CDR3 sequences, 20% to 25% seen once. Regarding the study as a whole: It was the authors' suggestion that each seasonal influenza vaccination recruits few new T cells.

The TCR sequence derives from a man in his fifties or sixties who received an inactivated influenza vaccine. The sequences come from PBMCs from blood, collected about 20 months after vaccination.

Here the CDR3 DNA reads TGTGCCAGCAGCGTAGGGGCTAGCGAAGCCTACAATGAGCAGTTCTTC. Protein product: CASSVGASEAYNEQFF. The chain has TRBV9 and TRBJ2-1, with D tentatively TRBD2 (6 bases). This CDR3 is built from 16 residues. Trimming shortened V by 0 bases and J by 2 bases, and 12 bases separated the two germline ends. The germline V gene encodes CDR1 SGDLS and CDR2 YYNGEE. The variable domain in full, with the rest retrieved from reference TRBV9 and TRBJ2-1, is DSGVTQTPKHLITATGQRVTLRCSPRSGDLSVYWYQQSLDQGLQFLIQYYNGEERAKGNILERFSAQQFPDLHSELNLSSLELGDSALYFCASSVGASEAYNEQFFGPGTRLTVL.